Below are 22 T cell receptor beta chains sequenced from a single sample in a study of beta chain features in type 1 diabetes. Of the isolated RNA, all was reverse transcribed, and so the sequenced material was expressed TCRB transcripts. TCRdb's table, derived via immunoSEQ multiplex PCR, lists solely in-frame clones and lacks some. This sample has hundreds of thousands of clones, with roughly 13% found just once. Overall study findings and caveats: Moderate yet significant TCRB CDR3 shortening was seen in Type 1 diabetes patients in all four CD4+ subsets.

These receptors lack a known antigen. Sample: naive CD4+ T cells from blood. The receptors were gathered from a man between 18 and 29 years old with type 1 diabetes.

This clone was found a few times. Other DNA sequences in the same sample also yield this CDR3. The chain has TRBV20-1 and TRBJ1-1, with D unclear. Between the trimmed V and J ends, which lost 4 bases and 0 bases, there was a span of 3 bases. Germline CDR1 DFQATT, CDR2 SNEGSKA (reference sequence). The CDR3 extends over 11 amino acids. The chain's CDR3 is CSAKLNTEAFF. In nucleotides, the CDR3 is TGCAGTGCTAAGCTGAACACTGAAGCTTTCTTT.

The chain is built from TRBV28 and TRBJ2-7; D possibly corresponds to TRBD2 (5 bases). Germline V CDR1 and CDR2: MDHEN, SYDVKM. The V end was cut by 0 bases, the J end by 3 bases, with 12 bases between. The CDR3 runs to 15 residues. Here the CDR3 DNA reads TGTGCCAGCAGTTTATGGACCAAGGGAGACTACGAGCAGTACTTC. It translates to CASSLWTKGDYEQYF.

This clone was detected a few times. This sequence joins TRBV30 and TRBJ2-7; the D gene is possibly TRBD1 (6 bases). Germline loops: CDR1 GTSNPN, CDR2 SVGIG (reference sequence). The CDR3 is 13 residues long. Trimming pared 4 bases from V and 2 bases from J, leaving 12 bases between. CDR3 amino acids: CAWIGQGPYEQYF. CDR3 in DNA: TGTGCCTGGATCGGCCAGGGGCCCTACGAGCAGTACTTC.

V usage is TRBV4-1 and J usage is TRBJ1-1; no firm D call. V was trimmed by 0 bases and J by 2 bases, leaving 10 bases between them. CDR1 is MGHRA and CDR2 is YSYEKL in the germline V gene. This CDR3 comprises 15 residues. The CDR3 DNA is TGCGCCAGCAGCCAAGATATAACAGCTAACACTGAAGCTTTCTTT. Protein sequence: CASSQDITANTEAFF.

This chain links TRBV11-2 with TRBJ2-1, with a weak D call TRBD1 (6 bases). Germline CDR1 is SGHAT and CDR2 is FQNNGV. V was clipped by 5 bases and J by 0 bases, with 11 bases between them. The CDR3 loop spans 15 amino acids. In DNA form, the CDR3 reads TGTGCCAGCAGCGACGGACAGTTCTCCTACAATGAGCAGTTCTTC. Amino acid sequence: CASSDGQFSYNEQFF. Filled out from reference TRBV11-2 and TRBJ2-1, the complete variable domain reads EAGVAQSPRYKIIEKRQSVAFWCNPISGHATLYWYQQILGQGPKLLIQFQNNGVVDDSQLPKDRFSAERLKGVDSTLKIQPAKLEDSAVYLCASSDGQFSYNEQFFGPGTRLTVL.

The gene calls are TRBV7-2 and TRBJ1-3; TRBD1 agrees at 8 bases. Losses at the gene ends were 5 bases for V and 0 bases for J; bases not matched to a gene: 6. Germline V gene sequence: CDR1 SGHTA, CDR2 FQGNSA. CDR3 length equals 16 residues. The CDR3 bases are TGTGCCAGCAGCCTCACAGGGGGGAACTCTGGAAACACCATATATTTT. Protein: CASSLTGGNSGNTIYF.

The table lists this clone with a few counts. V is TRBV6-1 and J is TRBJ2-1, with 14 nucleotides matching TRBD2. J gave up 0 bases and V 4 bases, and 8 bases lay outside the gene matches. Germline V gives CDR1 MNHNS, CDR2 SASEGT. This CDR3 region has 19 residues. The CDR3 protein is CASSGRGLAGASSYNEQFF. The CDR3, as DNA: TGTGCCAGCAGTGGCCGGGGACTAGCGGGGGCCTCCTCCTACAATGAGCAGTTCTTC.

V gene TRBV18 combines with J gene TRBJ2-5; 9 bases fit TRBD1. Germline assignment: CDR1 KGHSH and CDR2 LQKENI. The CDR3 runs to 17 residues. The ends lost 4 bases at V and 4 bases at J; junction bases unmatched: 13. The CDR3 DNA reads as TGTGCCAGCTCACTCAACGCACAGGGGGCGGCGGGAGAGACCCAGTACTTC. Its translation is CASSLNAQGAAGETQYF.

J is TRBJ1-5 and V is TRBV28; D gene ambiguous. Germline V gene data show CDR1 as MDHEN and CDR2 as SYDVKM. The length of the CDR3 is 17 residues. V lost 3 bases to trimming and J lost 7 bases, with 22 bases between them. CDR3 DNA sequence: TGTGCCAGCAGTTTCTTACCAAACCTCGGGTCTGCCCAGCCCCAGCATTTT. Translation gives CASSFLPNLGSAQPQHF.

The chain is built from TRBV5-4 and TRBJ2-7; possible D gene TRBD2, 5 bases. The V end lost 2 bases, the J end lost 5 bases, and 23 bases lay between the germline ends. This CDR3 contains 17 residues. Germline lookup yields CDR1 SGHNT and CDR2 YYREEE (reference sequence). In DNA form, the CDR3 reads TGTGCCAGCAGCTTCCCGGGGAGTAATCGCCCCGGGCACGAGCAGTACTTC. This codes for CASSFPGSNRPGHEQYF.

In its sample, this clone was seen a few times. This CDR3 reads CASSLDSGRGEQYF. The DNA for the CDR3 is TGCGCCAGCAGCTTGGATAGCGGGAGGGGCGAGCAGTACTTC. This chain joins TRBV5-1 and TRBJ2-7, with 11 bases fitting TRBD2. The CDR3 spans 14 residues. Losses at the gene ends were 0 bases for V and 6 bases for J; bases not matched to a gene: 2. The germline CDR1 and CDR2 sequences are SGHRS and YFSETQ.

This clone was seen only a few times. The J gene is TRBJ1-2, the V gene TRBV11-2; D might be TRBD1 (6 bases). Germline assignment: CDR1 SGHAT and CDR2 FQNNGV. The CDR3 runs 14 residues. The V end lost 5 bases, the J end lost 3 bases, and 13 bases lay between the germline ends. The CDR3 reads CASSTLRGDYGYTF. The DNA of the CDR3 is TGTGCCAGCAGCACCCTGAGGGGGGACTATGGCTACACCTTC.

This clone appeared a few times. The chain couples TRBV30 to TRBJ1-1, with D perhaps matching TRBD1 (5 bases). This CDR3 contains 13 residues. The V and J ends lost 4 bases and 3 bases respectively, with 12 bases between them. The germline V gene has CDR1 GTSNPN and CDR2 SVGIG (reference sequence). CDR3 protein: CAWKSVGDTEAFF. As DNA, the CDR3 is TGTGCCTGGAAAAGTGTAGGGGACACTGAAGCTTTCTTT. The full variable domain, in which reference TRBV30 and TRBJ1-1 provide the parts outside the CDR3, is SQTIHQWPATLVQPVGSPLSLECTVEGTSNPNLYWYRQAAGRGLQLLFYSVGIGQISSEVPQNLSASRPQDRQFILSSKKLLLSDSGFYLCAWKSVGDTEAFFGQGTRLTVV.

This clone has just a few counts. Other DNA sequences within the sample encode an identical CDR3. This chain uses TRBV6-5 with TRBJ1-2; unclear D gene. Between the trimmed V and J ends, which lost 2 bases and 8 bases, there was a span of 12 bases. Germline assignment: CDR1 MNHEY and CDR2 SVGAGI. CDR3 length: 13 amino acids. CDR3 nucleotide sequence: TGTGCCAGCAGTTACCGTGATCGTAGCGGCTACACCTTC. This translates into CASSYRDRSGYTF.

This clone was picked up a small number of times. The CDR3 here is CAISESGGYSNQPQHF. CDR3 nucleotide sequence: TGTGCCATCAGTGAGTCGGGGGGCTATAGCAATCAGCCCCAGCATTTT. The chain links TRBV10-3 to TRBJ1-5, with a weak D call TRBD1 (6 bases). Germline V gene sequence: CDR1 ENHRY, CDR2 SYGVKD. The CDR3 length is 16 residues. Between the trimmed V and J ends, which lost 0 bases and 0 bases, there was a span of 9 bases.

The rearrangement uses TRBV27 and TRBJ1-1; a weak D match, TRBD1 (5 bases). Trimming shortened V by 6 bases and J by 0 bases, and 14 bases separated the two germline ends. This CDR3 has 15 residues. In germline, CDR1 is MNHEY, CDR2 SMNVEV (reference sequence). The CDR3 DNA sequence: TGTGCCAGCAGCCGGGACGTCGAACTGAACACTGAAGCTTTCTTT. Translating gives CASSRDVELNTEAFF.

This chain uses TRBV5-4 with TRBJ1-1; D gene ambiguous. The germline V gene has CDR1 SGHNT and CDR2 YYREEE (reference sequence). The CDR3 loop spans 13 amino acids. The V gene lost 4 bases and the J gene lost 0 bases, with 7 bases spanning the gap. The CDR3 loop reads CASSTALNTEAFF. The CDR3 region has the DNA TGTGCCAGCAGCACCGCACTGAACACTGAAGCTTTCTTT.

This rearrangement joins TRBV28 to TRBJ2-7; D ambiguous. The germline V and J ends were trimmed by 4 bases and 0 bases, with 13 bases remaining between them. Germline V lookup: CDR1 MDHEN, CDR2 SYDVKM. CDR3 length: 15 amino acids. CDR3 sequence (DNA): TGTGCCAGCAGTTCCCCCGCGGCTAGCTCCTACGAGCAGTACTTC. Its translation is CASSSPAASSYEQYF.

This clone was observed a few times. The V gene is TRBV5-4, the J gene TRBJ1-2, with 8 bases fitting TRBD1. V lost 4 bases, J lost 3 bases, and 2 bases stayed unmatched. Per germline, CDR1 SGHNT and CDR2 YYREEE (reference sequence). This CDR3 has 13 residues. The CDR3 nucleotides are TGTGCCAGCAGCGTGGACAGGGACTATGGCTACACCTTC. It codes for CASSVDRDYGYTF.

The table lists this clone with a few counts. V usage is TRBV7-3 and J usage is TRBJ2-1, with 10 bases aligning to TRBD2. The J segment lost 8 bases and the V segment lost 3 bases, leaving 7 bases of the junction unmatched. The germline CDR1 and CDR2 sequences are SGHTA and FQGTGA. CDR3 length: 15 residues. The CDR3 DNA is TGTGCCAGCAGCTTCGGGCTAGCGGGGGCCGATGAGCAGTTCTTC. The encoded protein is CASSFGLAGADEQFF.

V and J are TRBV20-1 and TRBJ2-3; D uncertain. The germline V gene encodes CDR1 DFQATT and CDR2 SNEGSKA (reference sequence). This CDR3 spans 11 amino acids. The V end lost 5 bases, the J end lost 3 bases, and 6 bases lay between the germline ends. The CDR3 bases are TGCAGTGCTGTTAGAACAGATACGCAGTATTTT. Protein: CSAVRTDTQYF.

This chain connects TRBV28 to TRBJ1-2; 9 nucleotides align to TRBD1. Germline V gene sequence: CDR1 MDHEN, CDR2 SYDVKM. The CDR3 contains 16 residues. J gave up 6 bases and V 2 bases, and 10 bases lay outside the gene matches. CDR3 sequence (DNA): TGTGCCAGCAGTTTACGCTCCGGGACAGGGATCGATGGCTACACCTTC. The encoded protein is CASSLRSGTGIDGYTF.